This TCR beta chain comes out of a study of CD8+ T cells in alopecia areata. Extraction of RNA preceded its reverse transcription into cDNA, which served as the sequencing template. This table comes from immunoSEQ multiplex PCR, and its TCRdb copy is limited to in-frame clones, with some not included. The sample consists of some 110,000 clones, around two fifths of them appearing once. Alopecia areata patients provided lesional scalp punch biopsies and peripheral blood, both collected for the study. PBMCs provided sorted CD4+ and CD8+ T cells. Regarding the study as a whole: Higher clonality and more expanded CD8+ clones appeared in lesional than normal scalp.

This CDR3 spans 15 amino acids. The germline V gene has CDR1 SGHTA and CDR2 FQGTGA. V gave up 5 bases and J gave up 2 bases, with 13 bases separating them. As for this clone: The antigen is unknown.

This clonotype was obtained from a human donor with alopecia areata. The J gene is TRBJ2-1, the V gene TRBV7-3; unclear D gene. Sequencing was done on a sample of CD4+ T cells sorted from blood. In DNA, the CDR3 is TGTGCCAGCAGCCTAGAGGCGGCCGCCTACAATGAGCAGTTCTTC. Translation: CASSLEAAAYNEQFF.